These T cell receptor beta chains were read from a single sample in a study of blood T cell repertoires in COVID-19. Repertoires were generated with immunoSEQ multiplex PCR, while TCRdb's copy carries only in-frame clones and drops some. The sample has roughly 180,000 clones, roughly three quarters seen once. Sample: peripheral blood. The receptors stem from a woman between 50 and 59 years old with active or convalescent COVID-19. CDR3s include the opening cysteine and the closing phenylalanine or tryptophan. A D gene is named only where the DNA matches it firmly. Not every row has a clone size; where given, it reads once, few, many or a size class.

clone_size,d_call,j_call,v_call,cdr3_nt,cdr3_aa
-,-,TRBJ1-2,TRBV4-1,TGCGCCAGCAGCCAAGACGGGGGGGCCGGCTATGGCTACACCTTC,CASSQDGGAGYGYTF
-,-,TRBJ2-7,TRBV10-3,TGTGCCATCAGTGACCCGGTGCTAACTACCTACGAGCAGTACTTC,CAISDPVLTTYEQYF
-,-,TRBJ1-1,TRBV18,TGTGCCAGCTCCCTGACAGGAACAGGACTGAGGGACACTGAAGCTTTCTTT,CASSLTGTGLRDTEAFF
-,TRBD2,TRBJ2-5,TRBV7-9,TGTGCCAGCAGCTGGGGACTAGACCAAGAGACCCAGTACTTC,CASSWGLDQETQYF
-,-,TRBJ1-4,TRBV4-3,TGCGCCAGCAGCCAAAACAGGGTGTCACGCGAAAAACTGTTTTTT,CASSQNRVSREKLFF
few,TRBD1,TRBJ2-2,TRBV18,TGTGCCAGCTCACCTCTAGGACAGGGTCCTGCCGGGGAGCTGTTTTTT,CASSPLGQGPAGELFF
once,TRBD1,TRBJ1-5,TRBV19,TGTGCCAGTAGTACCTGGACAGGGGGGAGCAATCAGCCCCAGCATTTT,CASSTWTGGSNQPQHF
-,-,TRBJ2-1,TRBV6-1,TGTGCCAGCAGTGAAAGACAGATTTACAATGAGCAGTTCTTC,CASSERQIYNEQFF
few,-,TRBJ1-1,TRBV12-3/TRBV12-4,TGTGCCAGCAGTTTTAACAGGAACACTGAAGCTTTCTTT,CASSFNRNTEAFF
-,TRBD1,TRBJ1-2,TRBV18,TGTGCCAGCTCACCGGGACAGGCGAGTGGCTACACCTTC,CASSPGQASGYTF
-,TRBD1,TRBJ2-1,TRBV7-3,TGTGCCAGCAGCACCGGGACAGGGCGACACAATGAGCAGTTCTTC,CASSTGTGRHNEQFF
many,TRBD1,TRBJ1-4,TRBV30,TGTGCCTGGGGACAGGGGGGAGAAAAACTGTTTTTT,CAWGQGGEKLFF
-,-,TRBJ2-7,TRBV29-1,TGCAGCGTTTTAGGAGGAGGCTACGAGCAGTACTTC,CSVLGGGYEQYF
-,-,TRBJ2-1,TRBV5-1,TGCGCCAGCAGCTTGGAGGGCGGGAAGTCCTACAATGAGCAGTTCTTC,CASSLEGGKSYNEQFF